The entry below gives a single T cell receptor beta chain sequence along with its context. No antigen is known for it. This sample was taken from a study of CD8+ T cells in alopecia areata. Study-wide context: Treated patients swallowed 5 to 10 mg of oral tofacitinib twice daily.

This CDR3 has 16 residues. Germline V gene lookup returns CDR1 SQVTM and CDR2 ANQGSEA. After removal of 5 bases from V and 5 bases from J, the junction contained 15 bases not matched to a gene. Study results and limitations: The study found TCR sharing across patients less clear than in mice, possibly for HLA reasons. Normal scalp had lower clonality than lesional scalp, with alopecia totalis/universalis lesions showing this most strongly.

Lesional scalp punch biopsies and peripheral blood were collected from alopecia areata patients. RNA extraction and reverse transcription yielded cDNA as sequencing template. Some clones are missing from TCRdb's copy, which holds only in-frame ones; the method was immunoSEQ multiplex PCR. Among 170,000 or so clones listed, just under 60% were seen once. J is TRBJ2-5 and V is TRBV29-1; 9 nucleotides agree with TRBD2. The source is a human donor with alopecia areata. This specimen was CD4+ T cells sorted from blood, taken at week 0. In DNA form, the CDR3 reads TGCAGCGTTACAATCGGACTAGCGTTAGTCCAGGAGACCCAGTACTTC. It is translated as CSVTIGLALVQETQYF.